This TCR beta chain was found in a study of blood T cells in healthy people across ages. CDR1 MGHRA and CDR2 YSYEKL come from the germline V gene. V dropped 6 bases and J dropped 5; count of bases not matched to a gene: 9. The CDR3 loop spans 15 amino acids. The use of a sample-barcoded 5' primer and a J-beta primer mix characterized a second PCR of about 6 to 12 cycles. TCRdb redid the calling of the 5' RACE reads with MiXCR, one entry per CDR3 protein. The sample yields around 800,000 distinct CDR3 sequences, about half seen once. The sequencing input was blood. The chain is built from TRBV4-1 and TRBJ2-1, with 8 bases aligning to TRBD2. This TCR came from a man older than 75 in good health. The CDR3 is CASRGERGRNNEQFF. The CDR3 DNA sequence: TGCGCCAGCAGGGGGGAGCGGGGGCGTAACAATGAGCAGTTCTTC.